One and the same sample provided the 18 T cell receptor beta chains below, sequenced in a study of T-cell reconstitution after alpha-beta-depleted transplantation in children. Preparation of the TCRbeta library used unique molecular identifiers. TCRdb independently ran MiXCR on the PCR reads; one entry per CDR3 protein. The sample has around 440,000 distinct CDR3 sequences; 8% to 11% are singletons. Specimen: PBMCs, collected before TCRalphabeta/CD19-depleted stem cell transplant. The receptors were gathered from a child aged 2 to 9 with inherited bone marrow failure, due to receive a stem cell transplant.

This clonotype was seen ten or more times. The chain carries TRBV27 and TRBJ2-7, with TRBD1 matching 9 bases. The CDR3 is 15 residues long. The V segment lost 4 bases and the J segment 4 bases; nucleotides outside the gene matches: 8. Germline V gene sequence: CDR1 MNHEY, CDR2 SMNVEV (reference sequence). The CDR3 here is CASSSIGTGQYEQYF. In DNA form, the CDR3 reads TGTGCCAGCAGTTCCATCGGGACAGGGCAATACGAGCAGTACTTC.

This clonotype was seen at least ten times. The chain recombines TRBV6-5 with TRBJ2-5; 7 bases are shared with TRBD1. Trimming at V came to 2 bases and at J to 1 base, leaving 7 bases not matched to a gene. Germline-derived CDR1 and CDR2 are MNHEY and SVGAGI. The CDR3 has 16 amino acids. CDR3 sequence reads: CASSYPSDRVQETQYF. CDR3 in DNA: TGTGCCAGCAGTTACCCCAGCGACAGGGTCCAAGAGACCCAGTACTTC.

This clonotype has ten or more counts. The CDR3 coding sequence is TGCGCCAGCAGCCAAGAAGGAAAAGCTTTCTTT. Protein: CASSQEGKAFF. The V and J genes are TRBV4-3 and TRBJ1-1; no reliable D call. The CDR3 has 11 amino acids. Germline V gives CDR1 LGHNA, CDR2 YSLEER. V was shortened by 0 bases and J by 9 bases, with 5 bases between the two germline ends.

This clonotype appeared many times. The chain employs TRBV7-9 and TRBJ2-7; 7 bases are shared with TRBD1. The germline V gene encodes CDR1 SEHNR and CDR2 FQNEAQ (reference sequence). After removal of 4 bases from V and 7 bases from J, the junction contained 4 bases not matched to a gene. This CDR3 is built from 12 residues. Here the CDR3 reads CASSYGTAEQYF. CDR3 nucleotides: TGTGCCAGCAGCTACGGGACAGCGGAGCAGTACTTC.

The sample holds many counts of this clonotype. The rearrangement uses TRBV28 and TRBJ2-7, with D possibly being TRBD2 (6 bases). Germline CDR1 reads MDHEN; CDR2 reads SYDVKM. The V and J ends lost 5 bases and 7 bases respectively, with 24 bases between them. The CDR3 is 16 residues long. CDR3: CASSTIEPGPREEQYF. The CDR3 nucleotides read TGTGCCAGCAGTACTATAGAACCGGGCCCCCGGGAGGAGCAGTACTTC.

This clonotype was seen at least ten times. The rearrangement joins TRBV29-1 to TRBJ2-5; unclear D gene. Germline V lookup: CDR1 SQVTM, CDR2 ANQGSEA. V shed 3 bases and J shed 5 bases, with 16 bases lying between them. The CDR3 consists of 14 residues. CDR3 nucleotide sequence: TGCAGCGTTGAGGGTCGGAGCCGTCACGAGACCCAGTACTTC. This encodes CSVEGRSRHETQYF.

In this sample, this clonotype turned up many times. The rearrangement joins TRBV5-1 to TRBJ2-1; 7 nucleotides line up with TRBD2. Germline loops: CDR1 SGHRS, CDR2 YFSETQ. Trimming took 3 bases from V and 6 from J; bases not matched to a gene: 9. The CDR3 length is 15 residues. CDR3 sequence: CASSSQREVSNEQFF. CDR3 nucleotide sequence: TGCGCCAGCAGCTCTCAGCGGGAAGTGAGCAATGAGCAGTTCTTC.

This clonotype was observed many times. V gene TRBV20-1 combines with J gene TRBJ1-1; D unresolved. Looked up from germline, CDR1 is DFQATT and CDR2 is SNEGSKA (reference sequence). V lost 1 base, J lost 6 bases, and 9 bases lay in between. The CDR3 has 12 amino acids. CDR3: CSARAETAEAFF. The CDR3 nucleotides read TGCAGTGCTAGAGCCGAAACAGCTGAAGCTTTCTTT.

This sequence joins TRBV7-2 and TRBJ2-3; TRBD2 might be the D (6 bases). The germline V gene has CDR1 SGHTA and CDR2 FQGNSA. This CDR3 has 16 residues. Trimming took off 0 bases at V and 2 bases at J, with 12 bases between the two ends. CDR3 coding DNA: TGTGCCAGCAGCTTAGCGCGGGGACCTATCACAGATACGCAGTATTTT. Its translation: CASSLARGPITDTQYF.

A few counts support this clonotype. V is TRBV5-8 and J is TRBJ2-7, with 11 bases aligning to TRBD1. The CDR3 consists of 16 residues. The junction had 9 bases not matched to a gene; V was cut back by 4 bases and J by 3 bases. The germline CDR1 and CDR2 sequences are SGHTS and YDEGEE. CDR3 residues: CASSRDRDRGFYEQYF. The CDR3 bases are TGTGCCAGCAGCCGAGACCGGGACAGGGGGTTCTACGAGCAGTACTTC.

Turning to this clonotype: This could be a read error, since a much larger clone is one nucleotide away. DNA of the CDR3: TGCGGTGCTAGAGGACTGATTAGTCAGCCCCAGCATTTT. Protein product: CGARGLISQPQHF. V and J are TRBV20-1 and TRBJ1-5; unclear D gene. The CDR3 is made up of 13 amino acids. Germline assignment: CDR1 DFQATT and CDR2 SNEGSKA (reference sequence).

This clonotype was recorded many times. The V gene is TRBV2, the J gene TRBJ2-1, with 8 bases aligning to TRBD2. Trimming took 7 bases from V and 7 from J; bases not matched to a gene: 9. The germline CDR1 and CDR2 sequences are SNHLY and FYNNEI. The CDR3 runs to 14 residues. The CDR3 region has the DNA TGTGCCAGCACCCCGCGAGCGGGAGTGAATGAGCAGTTCTTC. Amino acid sequence: CASTPRAGVNEQFF.

V usage is TRBV7-2 and J usage is TRBJ2-7; no clear D. The CDR3 totals 14 residues. CDR1 and CDR2 (germline): SGHTA, FQGNSA. Trimming left V 3 bases short and J 4 bases short, with 13 bases between. CDR3 loop: CASSFFQQTYEQYF. The CDR3, as DNA: TGTGCCAGCAGCTTTTTTCAGCAGACGTACGAGCAGTACTTC.

This clonotype came up many times. The chain joins TRBV29-1 to TRBJ2-4; tentative D call: TRBD2 (7 bases). Germline lookup yields CDR1 SQVTM and CDR2 ANQGSEA. V dropped 7 bases and J dropped 1 base, with 26 bases sitting between them. CDR3 size: 18 residues. For the CDR3, the DNA is TGCAGCGCCGAAGGGCCCCCTCTGGGGGGGCTGGCCAAAAACATTCAGTACTTC. Encoded protein: CSAEGPPLGGLAKNIQYF.

The V and J genes are TRBV4-3 and TRBJ2-2; D perhaps matches TRBD2 (6 bases). The CDR3 contains 13 residues. V was clipped by 2 bases and J by 7 bases, with 8 bases between them. Germline CDR1 is LGHNA and CDR2 is YSLEER. For the CDR3, the DNA is TGCGCCAGCAGCCAATGGGGGGACGGGGAGCTGTTTTTT. Its protein product is CASSQWGDGELFF.

This clonotype was counted at least ten times. The chain is built from TRBV7-8 and TRBJ2-1, with 9 positions matching TRBD2. V shed 4 bases and J 4 bases; nucleotides not matched to a gene: 11. The CDR3 is made up of 17 amino acids. The germline CDR1 and CDR2 sequences are SGHVS and FQNEAQ. CDR3 protein: CASSSPILSGRYNEQFF. The CDR3 region has the DNA TGTGCCAGCAGCTCCCCAATTCTCAGCGGGAGGTACAATGAGCAGTTCTTC.

Concerning this clonotype itself: A much larger clone is a single base away; this may be a read error. This rearrangement joins TRBV7-8 to TRBJ2-1; perhaps TRBD2 as D (5 bases). The CDR3 runs 12 residues. The V gene's germline CDR1 is SGHVS and CDR2 FQNEAQ. V lost 5 bases to trimming and J lost 9 bases, with 11 bases between them. CDR3 nucleotides: TGTGCCAGCAGCCGAGCGGAAGCTGAGCAGTTCTTC. Translation gives CASSRAEAEQFF.

At least ten counts were recorded for this clonotype. V and J are TRBV20-1 and TRBJ2-3, with D perhaps matching TRBD1 (5 bases). The ends were cut back, 0 bases at V and 2 bases at J, with 12 bases in the middle. Germline-derived CDR1 and CDR2 are DFQATT and SNEGSKA (reference sequence). The CDR3 consists of 15 residues. The CDR3 region has the DNA TGCAGTGCTAGAGACGTGGGGCGTTACACAGATACGCAGTATTTT. Translating it yields CSARDVGRYTDTQYF.